Presented here are 9 T cell receptor beta chains from one specimen sequenced in a study of blood T cell repertoires in COVID-19. Sequenced by immunoSEQ multiplex PCR; TCRdb stores in-frame clones only, minus some. The sample has 300,000 to 350,000 clones; approximately 90% are singletons. Material: peripheral blood. The receptors were gathered from a woman under 30 who had recovered from COVID-19.

The chain links TRBV2 to TRBJ2-3; 11 positions match TRBD2. Germline V gene data show CDR1 as SNHLY and CDR2 as FYNNEI. The CDR3 length is 17 residues. Unmatched junction bases numbered 7, after V lost 0 bases and J lost 5 bases. DNA of the CDR3: TGTGCCAGCAGTGAAGCTAGCGGGAGGGCCGGAGGAGATACGCAGTATTTT. Amino acid sequence: CASSEASGRAGGDTQYF.

J is TRBJ1-6 and V is TRBV27; 8 bases agree with TRBD1. Trimming at V came to 4 bases and at J to 7 bases, leaving 9 bases not matched to a gene. Germline assignment: CDR1 MNHEY and CDR2 SMNVEV (reference sequence). CDR3 length: 16 amino acids. The CDR3 DNA reads as TGTGCCAGCAGTTGGAGGCAGGGGGCGAGGAATTCACCCCTCCACTTT. It specifies CASSWRQGARNSPLHF.

The rearrangement joins TRBV5-1 to TRBJ2-2, with 8 bases aligning to TRBD2. Germline trimming cut 0 bases from V and 5 bases from J; bases unmatched to any gene: 21. Germline V CDR1 and CDR2: SGHRS, YFSETQ. The CDR3 runs to 21 residues. For the CDR3, the DNA is TGCGCCAGCAGCTTGGCCCAATTTTTAGCCGGGAGGGCTCCAAAAACCGGGGAGCTGTTTTTT. It translates to CASSLAQFLAGRAPKTGELFF.

V usage is TRBV6-2 or TRBV6-3 and J usage is TRBJ2-4; TRBD2 agrees at 10 bases. Germline loops: CDR1 MNHEY, CDR2 SVGEGT. The CDR3 runs to 20 residues. The V gene end was trimmed by 2 bases and the J gene end by 0 bases; junction bases not matched to a gene: 13. The CDR3 DNA follows: TGTGCCAGCAGTTACCCCTCACCGGGACTAGCGCCCGTAGCCAAAAACATTCAGTACTTC. Translated, it gives CASSYPSPGLAPVAKNIQYF.

J is TRBJ2-1 and V is TRBV7-9, with 13 bases that match TRBD2. Germline trimming cut 5 bases from V and 8 bases from J; bases unmatched to any gene: 15. Germline lookup yields CDR1 SEHNR and CDR2 FQNEAQ (reference sequence). The length of the CDR3 is 18 residues. The CDR3 loop is CASSASSPTSGRAYEQFF. The CDR3 DNA is TGTGCCAGCAGCGCCTCGAGTCCCACTAGCGGGAGGGCCTATGAGCAGTTCTTC.

The gene calls are TRBV24-1 and TRBJ2-1, with D perhaps TRBD2 (7 bases). CDR3 length: 14 residues. With 5 bases removed from V and 4 bases from J, the gap between germline ends came to 11 bases. CDR1 KGHDR and CDR2 SFDVKD come from the germline V gene. DNA of the CDR3: TGTGCCACCAGTGCAGGGGAGGGGTACAATGAGCAGTTCTTC. Its translation: CATSAGEGYNEQFF.

This clone was seen only once. The V gene is TRBV11-3, the J gene TRBJ2-7; tentatively, D is TRBD1 (6 bases). The germline gives CDR1 SGHNT, CDR2 YENEEA. CDR3 size: 16 residues. Trimming left V 5 bases short and J 3 bases short, with 20 bases between. In DNA, the CDR3 is TGTGCCAGCAGCCCTGGGGGCAAGGTTGATCGCTACGAGCAGTACGTC. It encodes CASSPGGKVDRYEQYV.

The chain employs TRBV11-3 and TRBJ2-1; tentatively, D is TRBD2 (6 bases). V was trimmed by 0 bases and J by 2 bases, leaving 11 bases between them. Germline values: CDR1 SGHNT, CDR2 YENEEA. The CDR3 is 16 residues long. The CDR3 DNA is TGTGCCAGCAGCTTAGATTCCGGGAGTCCCTACAATGAGCAGTTCTTC. As protein: CASSLDSGSPYNEQFF.

This clone has only one observation. The gene calls are TRBV9 and TRBJ2-1; 8 nucleotides agree with TRBD2. With 0 bases clipped from V and 0 bases from J, the junction kept 2 bases outside the gene matches. CDR1 is SGDLS and CDR2 is YYNGEE in the germline V gene. The CDR3 sequence is 16 residues long. DNA of the CDR3: TGTGCCAGCAGCGTAGGCGGGAGGAGCTCCTACAATGAGCAGTTCTTC. Residues: CASSVGGRSSYNEQFF.